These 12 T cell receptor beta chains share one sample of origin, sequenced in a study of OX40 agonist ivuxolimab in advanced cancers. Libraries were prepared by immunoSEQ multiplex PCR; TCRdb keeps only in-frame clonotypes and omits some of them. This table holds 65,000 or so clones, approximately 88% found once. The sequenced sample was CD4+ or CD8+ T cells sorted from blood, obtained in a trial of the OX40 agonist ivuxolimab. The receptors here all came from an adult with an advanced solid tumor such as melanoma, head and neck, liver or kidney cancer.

CDR3 DNA: TGTGCTAGTGGTTTGGCCCCAGAGACCCAGTACTTC. It encodes CASGLAPETQYF. This chain uses TRBV12-5 with TRBJ2-5, with D uncertain. The germline V gene has CDR1 LGHNT and CDR2 FRNRAP. This CDR3 comprises 12 residues. V lost 1 base to trimming and J lost 4 bases, with 4 bases between them.

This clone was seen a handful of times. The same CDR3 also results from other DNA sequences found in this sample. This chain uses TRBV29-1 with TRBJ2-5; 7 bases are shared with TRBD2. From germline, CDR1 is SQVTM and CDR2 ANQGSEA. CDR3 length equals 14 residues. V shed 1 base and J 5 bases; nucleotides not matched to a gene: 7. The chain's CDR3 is CSVEGGGRGETQYF. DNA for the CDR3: TGCAGCGTTGAAGGGGGGGGTAGGGGTGAGACCCAGTACTTC.

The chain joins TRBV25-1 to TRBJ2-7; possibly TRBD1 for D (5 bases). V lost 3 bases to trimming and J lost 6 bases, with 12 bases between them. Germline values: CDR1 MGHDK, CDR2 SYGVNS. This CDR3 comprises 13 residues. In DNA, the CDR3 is TGTGCCAGCAGTGATGGACAAAGTAGCGAGCAGTACTTC. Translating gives CASSDGQSSEQYF.

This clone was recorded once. The CDR3 spells CASSLGGLETQYF. CDR3 DNA sequence: TGTGCCAGCAGCTTAGGAGGGTTAGAGACCCAGTACTTC. The genes are TRBV7-9 and TRBJ2-5; the D gene is possibly TRBD2 (5 bases). With 1 base removed from V and 4 bases from J, the gap between germline ends came to 7 bases. CDR3 size: 13 residues. Per germline, CDR1 SEHNR and CDR2 FQNEAQ (reference sequence).

The CDR3 here is CASSVGTSGYEQYF. In DNA form, the CDR3 reads TGTGCCAGCAGCGTAGGGACTAGCGGGTACGAGCAGTACTTC. The chain is built from TRBV9 and TRBJ2-7; 11 bases are a match to TRBD2. J gave up 4 bases and V 0 bases, and 0 bases lay outside the gene matches. The CDR3 sequence is 14 residues long. Germline V lookup: CDR1 SGDLS, CDR2 YYNGEE.

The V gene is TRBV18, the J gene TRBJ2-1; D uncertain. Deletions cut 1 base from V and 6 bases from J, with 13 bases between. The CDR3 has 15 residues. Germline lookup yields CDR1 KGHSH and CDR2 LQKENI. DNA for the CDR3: TGTGCCAGCTCACCACGGACCCAGACCTTCAATGAGCAGTTCTTC. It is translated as CASSPRTQTFNEQFF.

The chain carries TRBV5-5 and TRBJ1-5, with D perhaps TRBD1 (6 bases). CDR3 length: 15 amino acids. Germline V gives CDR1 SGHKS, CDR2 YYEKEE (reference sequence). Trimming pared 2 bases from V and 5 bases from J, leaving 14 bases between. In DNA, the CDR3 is TGTGCCAGCAGCTTTGGGGGTCAGGGGTATCAGCCCCAGCATTTT. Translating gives CASSFGGQGYQPQHF. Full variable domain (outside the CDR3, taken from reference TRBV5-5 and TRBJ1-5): DAGVTQSPTHLIKTRGQQVTLRCSPISGHKSVSWYQQVLGQGPQFIFQYYEKEERGRGNFPDRFSARQFPNYSSELNVNALLLGDSALYLCASSFGGQGYQPQHFGDGTRLSIL.

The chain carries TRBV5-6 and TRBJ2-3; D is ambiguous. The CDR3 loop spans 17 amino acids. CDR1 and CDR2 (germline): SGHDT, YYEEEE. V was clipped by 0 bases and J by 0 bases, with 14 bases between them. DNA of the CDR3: TGTGCCAGCAGCTTGGAAGAAGGCGGAGCTAGCACAGATACGCAGTATTTT. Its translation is CASSLEEGGASTDTQYF.

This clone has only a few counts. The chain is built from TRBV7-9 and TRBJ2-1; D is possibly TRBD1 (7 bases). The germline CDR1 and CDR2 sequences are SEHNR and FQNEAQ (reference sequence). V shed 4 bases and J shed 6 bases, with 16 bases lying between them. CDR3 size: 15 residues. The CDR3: CASSSRGAGLNEQFF. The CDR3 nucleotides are TGTGCCAGCAGCTCCAGGGGGGCTGGTCTCAATGAGCAGTTCTTC. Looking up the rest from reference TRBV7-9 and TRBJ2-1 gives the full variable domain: DTGVSQNPRHKITKRGQNVTFRCDPISEHNRLYWYRQTLGQGPEFLTYFQNEAQLEKSRLLSDRFSAERPKGSFSTLEIQRTEQGDSAMYLCASSSRGAGLNEQFFGPGTRLTVL.

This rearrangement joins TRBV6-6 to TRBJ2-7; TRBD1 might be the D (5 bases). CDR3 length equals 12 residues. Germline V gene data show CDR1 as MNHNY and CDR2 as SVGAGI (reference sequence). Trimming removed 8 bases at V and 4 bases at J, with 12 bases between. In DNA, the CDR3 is TGTGCCAGCTGGGGCAGGGATTACGAGCAGTACTTC. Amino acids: CASWGRDYEQYF.

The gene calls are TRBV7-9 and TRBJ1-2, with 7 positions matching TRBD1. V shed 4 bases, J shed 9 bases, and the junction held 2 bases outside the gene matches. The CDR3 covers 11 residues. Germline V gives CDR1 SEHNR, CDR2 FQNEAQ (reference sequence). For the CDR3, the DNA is TGTGCCAGCAGCTGGGACAGAAGCTACACCTTC. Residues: CASSWDRSYTF.

CDR3 nucleotide sequence: TGTGCCAGCAGCTTAGAGCGAGGGGGCACCGGGGAGCTGTTTTTT. Residues: CASSLERGGTGELFF. The chain uses TRBV13 and TRBJ2-2; possible D gene TRBD1, 6 bases. Germline V lookup: CDR1 PRHDT, CDR2 FYEKMQ (reference sequence). The CDR3 is made up of 15 amino acids. The ends were cut back, 1 base at V and 4 bases at J, with 10 bases in the middle.